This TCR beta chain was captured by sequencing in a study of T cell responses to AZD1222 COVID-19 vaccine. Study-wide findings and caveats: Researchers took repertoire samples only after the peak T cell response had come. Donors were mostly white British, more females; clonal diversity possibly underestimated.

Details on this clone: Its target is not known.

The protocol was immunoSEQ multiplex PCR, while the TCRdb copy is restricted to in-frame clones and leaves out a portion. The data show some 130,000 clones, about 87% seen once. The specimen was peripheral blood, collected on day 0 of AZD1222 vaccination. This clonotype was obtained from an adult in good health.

CDR3: CSVDLMRDRDTDTQYF. CDR3 DNA: TGCAGCGTTGATTTGATGAGGGACAGGGACACAGATACGCAGTATTTT. The chain has TRBV29-1 and TRBJ2-3; 9 nucleotides match TRBD1. V gave up 3 bases and J gave up 2 bases; unmatched junction bases: 9. The CDR3 has 16 amino acids. Germline V gene lookup returns CDR1 SQVTM and CDR2 ANQGSEA.